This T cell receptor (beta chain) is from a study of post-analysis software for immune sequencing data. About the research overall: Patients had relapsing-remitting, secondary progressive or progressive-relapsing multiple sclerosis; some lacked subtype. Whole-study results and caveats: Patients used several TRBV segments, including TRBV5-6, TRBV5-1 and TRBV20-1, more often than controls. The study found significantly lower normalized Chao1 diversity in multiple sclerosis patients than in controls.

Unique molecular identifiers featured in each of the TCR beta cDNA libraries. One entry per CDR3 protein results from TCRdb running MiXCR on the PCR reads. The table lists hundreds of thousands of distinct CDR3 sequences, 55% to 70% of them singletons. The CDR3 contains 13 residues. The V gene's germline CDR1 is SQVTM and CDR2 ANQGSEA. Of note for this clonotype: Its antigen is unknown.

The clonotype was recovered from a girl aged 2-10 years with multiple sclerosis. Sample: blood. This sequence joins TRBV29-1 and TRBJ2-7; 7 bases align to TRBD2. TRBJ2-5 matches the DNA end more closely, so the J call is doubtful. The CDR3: CSVETTSRETQYF. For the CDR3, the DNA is TGCAGCGTTGAAACGACTAGCCGGGAGACCCAGTACTTC.